This T cell receptor beta chain appears in the sequencing data of a study of blood T cell repertoires in COVID-19. In the original workflow: It was from reference gene primer amplification that nucleated cell counts were estimated. Data came from immunoSEQ multiplex PCR; TCRdb stores just in-frame clones and leaves some out. V and J calls and clone size are those listed in that table; D and trimming were worked out from the DNA. The sample contains around 200,000 clones, 70% to 90% of which appear only once. Germline CDR1 SGHAT, CDR2 FQDESV (reference sequence). The CDR3 is 14 residues long. V was shortened by 1 base and J by 4 bases, with 10 bases between the two germline ends. This clone was detected only a few times.

Input material: peripheral blood. This rearrangement joins TRBV11-1 to TRBJ1-1, with a possible D match to TRBD1 (6 bases). The clonotype comes from a man aged 60 to 75 with acute or convalescent COVID-19. Written as DNA, the CDR3 is TGTGCCAGCAGCTTAGGCAGGGGAAGCACTGAAGCTTTCTTT. Protein sequence: CASSLGRGSTEAFF. Supplemented by reference TRBV11-1 and TRBJ1-1, the full variable domain reads EAEVAQSPRYKITEKSQAVAFWCDPISGHATLYWYRQILGQGPELLVQFQDESVVDDSQLPKDRFSAERLKGVDSTLKIQPAELGDSAMYLCASSLGRGSTEAFFGQGTRLTVV.